This is a list of T cell receptor beta chains from one sample in a study of molecular identifiers for immune sequencing clone quantification. MiXCR was run by TCRdb on the PCR reads, yielding one entry per CDR3 protein. This sample has about 500,000 distinct CDR3 sequences, with around 25% found just once. The material sequenced was naive CD8+ T cells from blood, with Jurkat cell RNA spiked in. Receptors were obtained from a human donor in good health. Some libraries in this study had Jurkat cell RNA spiked in. Each CDR3 is given with its conserved first and last residue.

V gene	J gene	CDR3 protein
TRBV6-5	TRBJ2-3	CASSLDTSSTDTQYF
TRBV7-2	TRBJ2-7	CASSLGLAGVFSYEQCF
TRBV6-5	TRBJ1-1	CASSYIGQKAFF
TRBV5-1	TRBJ2-1	CASSLGDRTLYNEQFF
TRBV6-5	TRBJ2-2	CASRDGAGITRLNTGELFF
TRBV4-3	TRBJ1-5	CASSSDRSNQPQHF
TRBV12-3/TRBV12-4	TRBJ1-1	CASSLVRVEAFF
TRBV27	TRBJ2-7	CAGSSQTSGRDEQYF
TRBV20-1	TRBJ2-1	CSARVDSGIFGEQFF
TRBV19	TRBJ2-1	CASSIELALAYNEQFF
TRBV6-2/TRBV6-3	TRBJ2-7	CASIGQTYEQYF
TRBV7-3	TRBJ2-2	CASSSGQGTGELFF
TRBV19	TRBJ1-5	CAIPGGLSNQPQHF
TRBV30	TRBJ1-1	CAWLLEGVDTEAFF
TRBV19	TRBJ1-5	CASSGGDQPQHF
TRBV6-2/TRBV6-3	TRBJ2-7	CASSYSIAPSYEQYF
TRBV29-1	TRBJ2-3	CSVGTSGRTDTQYF
TRBV20-1	TRBJ2-5	CSARDLLAGVETQYF
TRBV2	TRBJ2-7	CASSDPAGTYEQYF
TRBV11-2	TRBJ2-7	CASSVQGGTYEQYF
TRBV4-3	TRBJ2-7	CASSPAVVRYEQYF
TRBV20-1	TRBJ2-1	CSVPGLVDNEQFF
TRBV30	TRBJ2-5	CAWSYTSGRWETQYF
TRBV5-4	TRBJ2-7	CASRRGQGTYEQYF
TRBV27	TRBJ2-7	CASRDGQGPPAQYF
TRBV30	TRBJ2-7	CAWSVAGPFDEQYF
TRBV28	TRBJ2-2	CASSPTDRGRDTGELFF
TRBV20-1	TRBJ2-7	CSARDALYEQYF
TRBV25-1	TRBJ2-5	CASSEGVPETQYF
TRBV9	TRBJ1-1	CASSGGDRKAFF
TRBV6-2/TRBV6-3	TRBJ2-7	CASSYSGRASYEQYF
TRBV28	TRBJ1-1	CASSFRGIFTEAFF
TRBV20-1	TRBJ2-1	CSAVETGTYNEQFF
TRBV20-1	TRBJ2-7	CSARVAGSYEQYF
TRBV28	TRBJ2-7	CAAGGRGNEQYF
TRBV7-9	TRBJ2-7	CASSPQGGSVREGLSYEQYF
TRBV6-2/TRBV6-3	TRBJ2-7	CASSYSPVTYEQYF
TRBV5-6	TRBJ1-5	CASSLEGGGNQPQHF
TRBV20-1	TRBJ2-1	CSARNKLAASYNEQFF
TRBV12-3/TRBV12-4	TRBJ1-1	CASSKRTSGTEAFF
TRBV9	TRBJ1-1	CASSVDWGTEAFF
TRBV11-1	TRBJ2-7	CASSYGQGTSYEQYF
TRBV5-1	TRBJ2-3	CAGRRAASTDTQYF
TRBV7-6	TRBJ2-7	CASSLGPQSYEQYF
TRBV7-9	TRBJ2-1	CASSTTGPQGPNNEQFF
TRBV29-1	TRBJ2-7	CSVEQRDGSYEQYF
TRBV7-2	TRBJ2-7	CASSLGPVGEQYF
TRBV11-2	TRBJ2-5	CASSPRWGISAQYF
TRBV2	TRBJ1-1	CASSEAQGAYTEAFF
TRBV11-3	TRBJ2-1	CASSSRRDEQFF
TRBV12-3/TRBV12-4	TRBJ2-7	CASSLTRGGSYHEQYF
TRBV12-3/TRBV12-4	TRBJ1-1	CASSLADTESFF
TRBV12-3/TRBV12-4	TRBJ2-3	CASSPTGTGSTDTQYF
TRBV21-1	TRBJ1-5	CASREALRNQPQHF
TRBV6-2/TRBV6-3	TRBJ1-5	CASRGKGRLSNQPQHF